This T cell receptor (beta chain) was identified in a study of cytomegalovirus exposure and HLA in healthy donors. Each donor was nominally healthy when sampled (though unrecorded immune exposures were likely). Primers for the PCR totalled 60 Vbeta and 13 Jbeta. Clones were read by immunoSEQ multiplex PCR, and TCRdb kept only the in-frame ones, dropping some. The sample lists some 120,000 clones, about 80% occurring once. Study-wide results and limits: While the bulk of TCR sequences proved rare, some public TCRs turned up in many donors.

About this clone: Antigen specificity is unknown. Other DNA sequences in the same sample also yield this CDR3.

There are 15 residues in the CDR3. Germline V gene data show CDR1 as SEHNR and CDR2 as FQNEAQ (reference sequence). The V and J ends lost 8 bases and 7 bases, in that order; junction bases with no gene match: 13. The V and J genes are TRBV7-9 and TRBJ2-2; 7 bases fit TRBD2. The sample was PBMCs. The sequence was collected from a man aged 25 to 45 in good health and CMV-seronegative. This CDR3 is CASLGIGGSSGELFF. In DNA, the CDR3 is TGTGCCAGCCTGGGCATCGGGGGGTCGAGCGGGGAGCTGTTTTTT.